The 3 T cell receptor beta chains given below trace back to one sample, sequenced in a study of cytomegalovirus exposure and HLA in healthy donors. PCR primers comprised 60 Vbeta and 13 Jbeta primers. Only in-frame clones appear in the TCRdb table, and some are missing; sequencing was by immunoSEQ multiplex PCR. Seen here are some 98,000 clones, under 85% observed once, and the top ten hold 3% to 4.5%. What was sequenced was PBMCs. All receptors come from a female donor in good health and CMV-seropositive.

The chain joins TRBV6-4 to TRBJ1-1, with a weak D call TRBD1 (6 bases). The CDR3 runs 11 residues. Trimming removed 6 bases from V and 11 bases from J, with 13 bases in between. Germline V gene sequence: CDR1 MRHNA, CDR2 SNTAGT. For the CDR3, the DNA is TGTGCCAGCAGGGAACAGGGCCGGGCTTTCTTT. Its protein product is CASREQGRAFF.

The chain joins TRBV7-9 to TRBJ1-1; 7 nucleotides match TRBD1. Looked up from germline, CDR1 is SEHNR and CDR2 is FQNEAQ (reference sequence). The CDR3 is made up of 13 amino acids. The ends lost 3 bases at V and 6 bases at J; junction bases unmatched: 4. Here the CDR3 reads CASSFRQGAEAFF. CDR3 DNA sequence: TGTGCCAGCAGCTTTAGACAGGGTGCTGAAGCTTTCTTT.

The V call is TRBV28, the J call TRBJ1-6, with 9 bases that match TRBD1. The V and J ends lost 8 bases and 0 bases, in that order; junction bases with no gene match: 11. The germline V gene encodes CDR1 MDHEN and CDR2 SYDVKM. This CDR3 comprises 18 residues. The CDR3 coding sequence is TGTGCCAGCCAAGAGGGACAGGGAGGGGACTCCTATAATTCACCCCTCCACTTT. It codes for CASQEGQGGDSYNSPLHF.